This T cell receptor beta chain was observed in a study of identical twins. Unique molecular identifiers were present on the cDNA, and a universal primer site came from template switching. One entry per CDR3 protein, called by TCRdb with MiXCR from the 5' RACE reads. The sample has some 1,600,000 distinct CDR3 sequences; less than 40% are singletons. General observations from the study: Clonotypes of the beta chain that were abundant in cord blood carried fewer insertions (memory repertoires showed none).

Germline CDR1 LGHNT, CDR2 FRNRAP. V gave up 0 bases and J gave up 0 bases; unmatched junction bases: 7. CDR3 length: 18 residues. This clonotype turned up a few times. Antigen: not known. This receptor was obtained from a newborn girl in good health. This sequence joins TRBV12-5 and TRBJ2-1; 8 nucleotides align to TRBD2. Sequencing was done on a sample of cord blood. The DNA of the CDR3 is TGTGCTAGTGGTTTGGTAGTAAGCGGGGGCAGCTCCTACAATGAGCAGTTCTTC. Amino acid sequence: CASGLVVSGGSSYNEQFF.